Detailed here is one T cell receptor (beta chain). These data come from a study of blood T cell repertoires in COVID-19. Generated by immunoSEQ multiplex PCR, the TCRdb table keeps only in-frame clones and is missing some. The sample holds tens of thousands of clones, 81% seen once. This CDR3 is 16 amino acids long. The germline V gene has CDR1 SGHDN and CDR2 FVKESK. V lost 5 bases to trimming and J lost 2 bases, with 18 bases between them. This receptor was taken from a woman older than 75 with active or convalescent COVID-19. The chain couples TRBV14 to TRBJ1-2; no definite D call. The material sequenced was peripheral blood. The CDR3 region is CASSNFQLEANYGYTF. In nucleotides, the CDR3 is TGTGCCAGCAGCAATTTTCAGCTCGAGGCCAACTATGGCTACACCTTC.